These 24 T cell receptor beta chains were sequenced from one sample in a study of T-cell reconstitution after alpha-beta-depleted transplantation in children. The library targeted TCRbeta and was prepared with unique molecular identifiers. TCRdb itself ran the PCR reads through MiXCR, one entry per CDR3 protein. The sample holds hundreds of thousands of distinct CDR3 sequences; approximately 13% are singletons and the top ten take around 5.6%. The source material was PBMCs from the stem cell graft donor, sampled from the stem cell graft. The receptors stem from a human donor who donated a stem cell graft to a child with combined immunodeficiency.

This clonotype has only a few counts. The rearrangement uses TRBV5-1 and TRBJ2-3, with D possibly matching TRBD1 (6 bases). CDR3 size: 14 residues. Trimming removed 1 base at V and 5 bases at J, with 11 bases between. Per germline, CDR1 SGHRS and CDR2 YFSETQ. CDR3 bases: TGCGCCAGCAGCTTGACAGGGCGGGTAGATACGCAGTATTTT. Its protein is CASSLTGRVDTQYF.

This clonotype was detected ten times or more. The V call is TRBV12-3 or TRBV12-4, the J call TRBJ2-3; possibly TRBD1 or TRBD2 for D (5 bases each). Trimming pared 3 bases from V and 1 base from J, leaving 11 bases between. The CDR3 consists of 15 residues. The chain's CDR3 is CASSFRVGGTDTQYF. The CDR3 DNA reads as TGTGCCAGCAGTTTTCGGGTGGGGGGCACAGATACGCAGTATTTT.

This clonotype was seen a few times. The chain joins TRBV6-5 to TRBJ2-7, with TRBD2 identical over 14 bases. Germline V CDR1 and CDR2: MNHEY, SVGAGI. The trim removed 0 bases at V and 4 bases at J, leaving 2 bases unmatched. This CDR3 is 16 amino acids long. CDR3 sequence: CASSYSRTSGGYEQYF. CDR3 coding DNA: TGTGCCAGCAGTTACTCTCGGACTAGCGGGGGGTACGAGCAGTACTTC.

This clonotype has only a few counts. The V gene is TRBV5-6, the J gene TRBJ2-3; D is perhaps TRBD1 (6 bases). Germline V gene sequence: CDR1 SGHDT, CDR2 YYEEEE. The V and J ends lost 0 bases and 4 bases respectively, with 15 bases between them. This CDR3 has 16 residues. CDR3 sequence (DNA): TGTGCCAGCAGCTTGGTGGCAGGGGATTTGGCAGATACGCAGTATTTT. This encodes CASSLVAGDLADTQYF.

This clonotype was recorded a few times. This chain joins TRBV5-1 and TRBJ2-1; D is tentatively TRBD1 or TRBD2 (5 bases each). Trimming removed 7 bases at V and 6 bases at J, with 17 bases between. Per germline, CDR1 SGHRS and CDR2 YFSETQ. The CDR3 has 14 amino acids. CDR3 residues: CASGSGTGSNEQFF. CDR3 nucleotide sequence: TGCGCCAGCGGGTCCGGGACGGGGAGCAATGAGCAGTTCTTC.

This clonotype has a count of ten or more. V gene TRBV7-2 combines with J gene TRBJ2-2, with 8 bases matching TRBD2. J lost 6 bases, V lost 0 bases, and 6 bases had no gene match. This CDR3 has 16 amino acids. Germline loops: CDR1 SGHTA, CDR2 FQGNSA. The CDR3 coding sequence is TGTGCCAGCAGCTTAGCGCTGAGCGGGAGTGCCGGGGAGCTGTTTTTT. This sequence encodes CASSLALSGSAGELFF.

This clonotype came up a few times. V gene TRBV20-1 combines with J gene TRBJ2-5, with 10 bases identical to TRBD2. V was pared by 0 bases and J by 2 bases, with 18 bases of the junction left unmatched. The germline gives CDR1 DFQATT, CDR2 SNEGSKA (reference sequence). The CDR3 is made up of 20 amino acids. CDR3 region: CSARDPLNSLLAGDQETQYF. For the CDR3, the DNA is TGCAGTGCTAGAGACCCACTTAATAGTCTCCTAGCGGGGGATCAAGAGACCCAGTACTTC.

The J gene is TRBJ2-3, the V gene TRBV6-4, with 10 nucleotides matching TRBD2. From germline, CDR1 is MRHNA and CDR2 SNTAGT. The CDR3 covers 16 residues. The ends lost 2 bases at V and 4 bases at J; junction bases unmatched: 6. The CDR3 spells CASSDPSGGAPDTQYF. In nucleotides, the CDR3 is TGTGCCAGCAGTGACCCGAGCGGGGGGGCCCCAGATACGCAGTATTTT.

The chain uses TRBV5-1 and TRBJ2-7; 13 bases align to TRBD2. This CDR3 spans 21 amino acids. The ends lost 1 base at V and 3 bases at J; junction bases unmatched: 19. The V gene's germline CDR1 is SGHRS and CDR2 YFSETQ. CDR3 DNA: TGCGCCAGCAGCTTGATTTTTATGGGACTAGCGGGATTTCCTGTTCTCTACGAGCAGTACTTC. It encodes CASSLIFMGLAGFPVLYEQYF.

The chain carries TRBV14 and TRBJ2-7, with a possible D match to TRBD1 (6 bases). CDR1 is SGHDN and CDR2 is FVKESK in the germline V gene. The ends were cut back, 4 bases at V and 5 bases at J, with 15 bases in the middle. The CDR3 spans 14 residues. CDR3 coding DNA: TGTGCCAGCAGCCGGGGGTACAGGGCCGACGAGCAGTACTTC. Its translation is CASSRGYRADEQYF. The full variable domain, with the rest looked up from reference TRBV14 and TRBJ2-7, is EAGVTQFPSHSVIEKGQTVTLRCDPISGHDNLYWYRRVMGKEIKFLLHFVKESKQDESGMPNNRFLAERTGGTYSTLKVQPAELEDSGVYFCASSRGYRADEQYFGPGTRLTVT.

The genes are TRBV15 and TRBJ2-7; D not certain. The V and J ends lost 3 bases and 7 bases respectively, with 16 bases between them. The CDR3 contains 14 residues. The germline V gene has CDR1 LNHNV and CDR2 YYDKDF (reference sequence). The CDR3 here is CATSSPRPGQEQYF. In DNA form, the CDR3 reads TGTGCCACCAGCAGCCCCCGGCCCGGTCAGGAGCAGTACTTC.

V and J are TRBV7-9 and TRBJ2-3; maybe TRBD2 (6 bases). V was pared by 2 bases and J by 10 bases, with 16 bases between. This CDR3 region has 14 residues. Germline V gene lookup returns CDR1 SEHNR and CDR2 FQNEAQ (reference sequence). The chain's CDR3 is CASSLRREGSAQYF. The CDR3, as DNA: TGTGCCAGCAGCTTAAGGAGGGAAGGTTCGGCGCAGTATTTT.

The gene calls are TRBV7-6 and TRBJ2-3, with 8 nucleotides matching TRBD2. The CDR3 runs 17 residues. Germline trimming cut 1 base from V and 4 bases from J; bases unmatched to any gene: 10. Germline V lookup: CDR1 SGHVS, CDR2 FNYEAQ. CDR3 in amino acids: CASSLVASGGTADTQYF. As DNA, the CDR3 is TGTGCCAGCAGCTTAGTGGCCAGCGGGGGTACCGCAGATACGCAGTATTTT. Drawing the rest from reference TRBV7-6 and TRBJ2-3, the complete variable domain is GAGVSQSPRYKVTKRGQDVALRCDPISGHVSLYWYRQALGQGPEFLTYFNYEAQQDKSGLPNDRFSAERPEGSISTLTIQRTEQRDSAMYRCASSLVASGGTADTQYFGPGTRLTVL.

This clonotype was counted only a few times. This chain joins TRBV7-2 and TRBJ2-5, with a tentative D call TRBD2 (5 bases). The CDR3 has 16 amino acids. V lost 0 bases, J lost 1 base, and 12 bases lay in between. Germline V gene sequence: CDR1 SGHTA, CDR2 FQGNSA. The CDR3 region is CASSLAFGGGQETQYF. DNA for the CDR3: TGTGCCAGCAGCTTAGCATTCGGCGGAGGCCAAGAGACCCAGTACTTC.

This clonotype was recorded many times. This rearrangement joins TRBV12-3 or TRBV12-4 to TRBJ2-7; D remains unclear. This CDR3 contains 15 residues. Trimming shortened V by 5 bases and J by 0 bases, and 14 bases separated the two germline ends. The CDR3 reads CASSRQPVDSYEQYF. CDR3 coding DNA: TGTGCCAGCAGTCGCCAGCCTGTGGACTCCTACGAGCAGTACTTC.

This clonotype turned up a few times. The chain is built from TRBV6-2 or TRBV6-3 and TRBJ1-1, with D possibly matching TRBD1 (6 bases). This CDR3 spans 13 amino acids. The ends were cut back, 7 bases at V and 6 bases at J, with 15 bases in the middle. Germline CDR1 reads MNHEY; CDR2 reads SVGEGT. The DNA of the CDR3 is TGTGCCAGCAATAGGGGGAGGAAAGCTGAAGCTTTCTTT. It specifies CASNRGRKAEAFF.

This clonotype was detected only a few times. This chain connects TRBV21-1 to TRBJ2-3; the table's TRBD2 call for D was not verified on the DNA. TRBV21-1 constitutes a pseudogene. The CDR3 runs to 17 residues. CDR3 amino acids: CASSNTGLAGAEDTQYF. The DNA of the CDR3 is TGTGCCAGCAGCAATACGGGACTAGCGGGAGCCGAAGATACGCAGTATTTT.

This clonotype has only a few counts. This sequence joins TRBV20-1 and TRBJ2-3; D gene uncertain. This CDR3 has 11 residues. Trimming took 5 bases from V and 2 from J, leaving 5 bases between them. Germline CDR1 is DFQATT and CDR2 is SNEGSKA (reference sequence). The CDR3 is CSADFTDTQYF. The CDR3 coding sequence is TGCAGTGCTGATTTCACAGATACGCAGTATTTT.

The chain has TRBV24-1 and TRBJ2-1, with D unresolved. The germline CDR1 and CDR2 sequences are KGHDR and SFDVKD. The CDR3 runs to 14 residues. V lost 7 bases, J lost 0 bases, and 9 bases lay in between. In DNA, the CDR3 is TGTGCCACCAGCAGGAGAGGCTCCTACAATGAGCAGTTCTTC. The encoded protein is CATSRRGSYNEQFF.

Only a few counts were recorded for this clonotype. The gene calls are TRBV5-1 and TRBJ1-4, with D maybe TRBD1 (5 bases). The V and J ends lost 3 bases and 8 bases respectively, with 14 bases between them. Germline-derived CDR1 and CDR2 are SGHRS and YFSETQ. The CDR3 is 14 residues long. CDR3 nucleotides: TGCGCCAGCAGCTCGGGGCTTGTCGGGGAAAAACTGTTTTTT. Amino acid sequence: CASSSGLVGEKLFF.

This clonotype has ten or more counts. V usage is TRBV15 and J usage is TRBJ2-2; D is undetermined. CDR3 length equals 13 residues. V was shortened by 9 bases and J by 1 base, with 9 bases between the two germline ends. Germline CDR1 and CDR2: LNHNV and YYDKDF (reference sequence). Here the CDR3 DNA reads TGTGCCACTTGTCCCCAGAACACCGGGGAGCTGTTTTTT. Translation: CATCPQNTGELFF.

In this sample, this clonotype turned up a few times. The chain links TRBV12-3 or TRBV12-4 to TRBJ1-1; the D gene is possibly TRBD1 (6 bases). The CDR3 is made up of 13 amino acids. With 8 bases removed from V and 0 bases from J, the gap between germline ends came to 10 bases. The CDR3 DNA reads as TGTGCCAGCGGCCAGGGGATGAACACTGAAGCTTTCTTT. Translation: CASGQGMNTEAFF.

The V call is TRBV12-3 or TRBV12-4, the J call TRBJ2-1; D not certain. Between the trimmed V and J ends, which lost 6 bases and 3 bases, there was a span of 15 bases. The CDR3 is 15 residues long. The CDR3 loop is CASSPGAGNYNEQFF. The CDR3 nucleotides read TGTGCCAGCAGCCCCGGTGCCGGAAACTACAATGAGCAGTTCTTC.

This clonotype occurred many times. The chain links TRBV29-1 to TRBJ2-4; 9 nucleotides line up with TRBD1. With 7 bases clipped from V and 9 bases from J, the junction kept 7 bases outside the gene matches. Per germline, CDR1 SQVTM and CDR2 ANQGSEA. The CDR3 has 12 amino acids. The CDR3 DNA sequence: TGCAGCGGGGGACAGGGCGAGGGCATTCAGTACTTC. Protein sequence: CSGGQGEGIQYF.